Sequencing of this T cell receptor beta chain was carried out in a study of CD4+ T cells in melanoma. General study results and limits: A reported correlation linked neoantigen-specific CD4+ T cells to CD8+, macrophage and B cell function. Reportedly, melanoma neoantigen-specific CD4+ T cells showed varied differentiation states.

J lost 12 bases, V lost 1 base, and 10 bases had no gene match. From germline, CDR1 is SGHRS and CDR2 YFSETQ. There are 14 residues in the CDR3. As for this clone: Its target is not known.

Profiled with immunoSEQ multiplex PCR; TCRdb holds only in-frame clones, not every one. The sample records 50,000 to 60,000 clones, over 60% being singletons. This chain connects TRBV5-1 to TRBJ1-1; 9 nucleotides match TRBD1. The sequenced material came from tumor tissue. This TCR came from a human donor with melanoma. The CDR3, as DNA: TGCGCCAGCAGCTTGTTGGTTGGGGACAGGGACCCTTTCTTT. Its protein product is CASSLLVGDRDPFF.